What follows describes a single T cell receptor beta chain. The antigen is undetermined. Germline V lookup: CDR1 SGHRS, CDR2 YFSETQ. The CDR3 has 13 residues. V was trimmed by 0 bases and J by 12 bases, leaving 12 bases between them. These data belong to a study of post-analysis software for immune sequencing data. Study-wide results and caveats: F measure clustering grouped samples strongly by preparation batch. The study found significantly lower normalized Chao1 diversity in multiple sclerosis patients than in controls. Patients had higher frequencies than controls of roughly 5 TRBV segments, including TRBV5-6, TRBV5-1 and TRBV20-1.

The authors incorporated unique molecular identifiers into the TCR beta cDNA libraries. TCRdb reprocessed the PCR reads with MiXCR, giving one entry per CDR3 protein. Here the sample spans roughly 580,000 distinct CDR3 sequences, roughly two fifths being singletons. The chain uses TRBV5-1 and TRBJ2-2; D not certain. The sequenced sample was blood. The TCR comes from a girl aged 5-17 years with multiple sclerosis. CDR3 protein: CASSLDPGYKLFF. The CDR3, as DNA: TGCGCCAGCAGCTTGGATCCCGGGTATAAGCTGTTTTTT.